The 31 T cell receptor beta chains given below trace back to one sample, sequenced in a study of blood T cell repertoires in COVID-19 (dated by TCRdb to between 2020 and 2021). The receptor library was made with the immunoSEQ multiplex PCR assay. Sourced from immuneACCESS, this table was stored by TCRdb with only in-frame sequences that have V and J called. A share of the clones is absent; for the studies checked, an unresolved V gene accounts for under half, and the remainder has no known explanation. Within this sample are about 200,000 clones, with 85% to 90% of them counted one time only. In total, the top ten clones hold roughly 4.2% of the sample. Material: peripheral blood. The receptors come from a man between 50 and 59 years old with acute or convalescent COVID-19.

This chain connects TRBV6-5 to TRBJ1-5; TRBD1 is a possible D gene (6 bases). Germline-derived CDR1 and CDR2 are MNHEY and SVGAGI. V lost 6 bases and J lost 4, with 16 bases in between. The CDR3 length is 15 residues. In DNA, the CDR3 is TGTGCCAGCAGACCGACCGGACAGTCAAATCAGCCCCAGCATTTT. It specifies CASRPTGQSNQPQHF.

This chain connects TRBV5-6 to TRBJ1-2; 7 bases line up with TRBD1. With 0 bases clipped from V and 0 bases from J, the junction kept 5 bases outside the gene matches. Germline CDR1 is SGHDT and CDR2 is YYEEEE. The CDR3 extends over 16 amino acids. CDR3 nucleotides: TGTGCCAGCAGCTTGGCCGGACAGGCCTCTAACTATGGCTACACCTTC. Its translation: CASSLAGQASNYGYTF.

The rearrangement links TRBV5-1 to TRBJ2-3, with 7 nucleotides matching TRBD1. Trimming cost V 0 bases and J 1 base; bases outside gene matches: 5. This CDR3 is 16 amino acids long. Germline V gene sequence: CDR1 SGHRS, CDR2 YFSETQ. This CDR3 reads CASSLEGAYGTDTQYF. CDR3 sequence (DNA): TGCGCCAGCAGCTTGGAGGGGGCTTATGGCACAGATACGCAGTATTTT.

The chain has TRBV5-1 and TRBJ2-1; maybe TRBD2 (6 bases). CDR3 length: 14 amino acids. Trimming took 0 bases from V and 7 from J, leaving 11 bases between them. Germline-derived CDR1 and CDR2 are SGHRS and YFSETQ. The CDR3 is CASSLDRGWNEQFF. CDR3 DNA: TGCGCCAGCAGCTTGGATCGGGGGTGGAATGAGCAGTTCTTC.

The chain recombines TRBV2 with TRBJ1-1; 11 nucleotides agree with TRBD1. The V gene's germline CDR1 is SNHLY and CDR2 FYNNEI. This CDR3 comprises 15 residues. After removal of 6 bases from V and 2 bases from J, the junction contained 5 bases not matched to a gene. Here the CDR3 DNA reads TGTGCCAGCAGCCGGGACAGGGGGTTTAACACTGAAGCTTTCTTT. Its translation is CASSRDRGFNTEAFF.

The J gene is TRBJ2-5, the V gene TRBV5-6; D not resolved. V was pared by 3 bases and J by 2 bases, with 11 bases between. The CDR3 totals 14 residues. The V gene's germline CDR1 is SGHDT and CDR2 YYEEEE. The CDR3 is CASSSTEWQETQYF. CDR3 in DNA: TGTGCCAGCAGCTCGACGGAGTGGCAAGAGACCCAGTACTTC.

The rearrangement uses TRBV18 and TRBJ1-2, with TRBD1 matching over 9 bases. The length of the CDR3 is 15 residues. Per germline, CDR1 KGHSH and CDR2 LQKENI. Trimming took 4 bases from V and 4 from J; bases not matched to a gene: 7. The CDR3 nucleotides are TGTGCCAGCTCACATCCCGGGACAGGGTTCTATGGCTACACCTTC. Its translation: CASSHPGTGFYGYTF.

The rearrangement joins TRBV2 to TRBJ2-5; no definite D call. Germline-derived CDR1 and CDR2 are SNHLY and FYNNEI. V lost 5 bases and J 0 bases, leaving 13 bases between the germline ends. The CDR3 contains 15 residues. The CDR3 reads CASSWAASYQETQYF. The CDR3, as DNA: TGTGCCAGCAGTTGGGCAGCCTCCTACCAAGAGACCCAGTACTTC.

The chain uses TRBV2 and TRBJ2-5, with a possible D match to TRBD1 (6 bases). This CDR3 contains 14 residues. Germline CDR1 and CDR2: SNHLY and FYNNEI. V was shortened by 4 bases and J by 1 base, with 10 bases between the two germline ends. CDR3 sequence reads: CASSGRQVQETQYF. The DNA for the CDR3 is TGTGCCAGCAGTGGGAGACAGGTCCAAGAGACCCAGTACTTC.

This clone appeared once. This chain uses TRBV6-1 with TRBJ1-4, with D possibly being TRBD1 (6 bases). Germline CDR1 and CDR2: MNHNS and SASEGT. Deletions cut 3 bases from V and 5 bases from J, with 19 bases between. The CDR3 has 17 amino acids. The CDR3 reads CASSDPRRTDLNEKLFF. The CDR3 DNA sequence: TGTGCCAGCAGTGACCCTCGTAGGACAGACCTAAATGAAAAACTGTTTTTT.

V and J are TRBV27 and TRBJ1-1; perhaps TRBD1 as D (6 bases). Germline loops: CDR1 MNHEY, CDR2 SMNVEV (reference sequence). The germline V and J ends were trimmed by 7 bases and 11 bases, with 26 bases remaining between them. The CDR3 contains 15 residues. This CDR3 reads CASTDRDTPSEGAFF. In DNA, the CDR3 is TGTGCCAGCACCGACCGGGACACGCCATCGGAAGGGGCTTTCTTT.

The table lists this clone with a count of one. This chain links TRBV14 with TRBJ1-6; D not certain. The V end lost 0 bases, the J end lost 7 bases, and 16 bases lay between the germline ends. The CDR3 runs 17 residues. Looked up from germline, CDR1 is SGHDN and CDR2 is FVKESK. Written as DNA, the CDR3 is TGTGCCAGCAGCCAAGATTGGTATCAGGCAGGAAATTCACCCCTCCACTTT. Protein sequence: CASSQDWYQAGNSPLHF.

This sequence joins TRBV5-4 and TRBJ2-2; 7 nucleotides agree with TRBD1. Germline lookup yields CDR1 SGHNT and CDR2 YYREEE (reference sequence). Trimming at V came to 5 bases and at J to 5 bases, leaving 12 bases not matched to a gene. This CDR3 comprises 16 residues. This CDR3 reads CASRNEGAVGTGELFF. DNA of the CDR3: TGTGCCAGCAGGAACGAGGGGGCGGTTGGAACCGGGGAGCTGTTTTTT.

J is TRBJ1-1 and V is TRBV5-6, with TRBD1 as a possible D gene (6 bases). V lost 4 bases and J 7 bases, leaving 14 bases between the germline ends. The germline V gene encodes CDR1 SGHDT and CDR2 YYEEEE. This CDR3 has 13 residues. The CDR3 reads CASSPGGRYEAFF. CDR3 nucleotides: TGTGCCAGCAGCCCCGGGGGGCGGTATGAAGCTTTCTTT.

The V and J genes are TRBV7-9 and TRBJ1-2; D not resolved. CDR1 is SEHNR and CDR2 is FQNEAQ in the germline V gene (reference sequence). The CDR3 spans 14 residues. The V end was cut by 1 base, the J end by 1 base, with 7 bases between. The CDR3 DNA sequence: TGTGCCAGCAGCTTAGTACGGGTTAACTATGGCTACACCTTC. Amino acid sequence: CASSLVRVNYGYTF.

The V call is TRBV19, the J call TRBJ1-1, with 9 bases lining up with TRBD1. The CDR3 covers 14 residues. Germline CDR1 reads LNHDA; CDR2 reads SQIVND (reference sequence). V gave up 7 bases and J gave up 8 bases; unmatched junction bases: 11. The CDR3 protein is CASIPGTGYAEAFF. The CDR3 DNA sequence: TGTGCCAGTATTCCCGGGACAGGGTACGCCGAAGCTTTCTTT.

The chain is built from TRBV7-2 and TRBJ1-2; no firm D call. Germline V gives CDR1 SGHTA, CDR2 FQGNSA. This CDR3 contains 14 residues. V lost 6 bases to trimming and J lost 1 base, with 12 bases between them. The CDR3 spells CASRPTPLNYGYTF. The DNA of the CDR3 is TGTGCCAGCAGGCCTACCCCCCTTAACTATGGCTACACCTTC.

Here the CDR3 DNA reads TGTGCCAGCAGCCAAACCTACCGGGGGGCCCAAGGCAATCAGCCCCAGCATTTT. Its translation: CASSQTYRGAQGNQPQHF. The chain carries TRBV5-5 and TRBJ1-5; possible D gene TRBD1, 6 bases. The germline V and J ends were trimmed by 4 bases and 2 bases, with 22 bases remaining between them. Germline values: CDR1 SGHKS, CDR2 YYEKEE (reference sequence). This CDR3 has 18 amino acids.

The rearrangement links TRBV6-6 to TRBJ1-2; D gene uncertain. Deletions cut 6 bases from V and 5 bases from J, with 13 bases between. The germline CDR1 and CDR2 sequences are MNHNY and SVGAGI (reference sequence). The CDR3 consists of 13 residues. Here the CDR3 DNA reads TGTGCCAGCAGCAACCCCCGAGATTATGGCTACACCTTC. This codes for CASSNPRDYGYTF.

The rearrangement joins TRBV7-6 to TRBJ2-5; 10 bases agree with TRBD1. The germline gives CDR1 SGHVS, CDR2 FNYEAQ. Losses at the gene ends were 4 bases for V and 5 bases for J; bases not matched to a gene: 7. The CDR3 has 15 amino acids. The CDR3 nucleotides are TGTGCCAGCAGCTCCGGGACAGGGGATGGGGAGACCCAGTACTTC. This sequence encodes CASSSGTGDGETQYF.

V usage is TRBV5-4 and J usage is TRBJ2-3; TRBD1 matches 9 bases. CDR3 length equals 15 residues. Germline V gene lookup returns CDR1 SGHNT and CDR2 YYREEE (reference sequence). V was clipped by 0 bases and J by 4 bases; unmatched bases: 3. The CDR3 protein is CASSLDRGRADTQYF. The CDR3 region has the DNA TGTGCCAGCAGCTTGGACAGGGGGCGCGCAGATACGCAGTATTTT.

The chain is built from TRBV6-5 and TRBJ1-2, with D uncertain. Germline CDR1 and CDR2: MNHEY and SVGAGI. V lost 10 bases to trimming and J lost 2 bases, with 17 bases between them. CDR3 length equals 14 residues. The CDR3 region is CATTPELQNYGYTF. The CDR3 nucleotides are TGTGCCACCACACCGGAGCTACAAAACTATGGCTACACCTTC.

This clone was observed a few times. The chain links TRBV5-1 to TRBJ1-3; D is unresolved. This CDR3 spans 16 amino acids. The V gene lost 4 bases and the J gene lost 0 bases, with 14 bases spanning the gap. Looked up from germline, CDR1 is SGHRS and CDR2 is YFSETQ. The CDR3 coding sequence is TGCGCCAGCAGCCAATTTGCTGGGAGCTCTGGAAACACCATATATTTT. Amino acids: CASSQFAGSSGNTIYF.

The chain is built from TRBV29-1 and TRBJ2-1; TRBD1 aligns across 8 bases. The CDR3 extends over 13 amino acids. The J segment lost 10 bases and the V segment lost 1 base, leaving 6 bases of the junction unmatched. Germline CDR1 reads SQVTM; CDR2 reads ANQGSEA. CDR3 sequence (DNA): TGCAGCGTTGAAGCTTGGACAGGGAGCGAGCAGTTCTTC. Translated, it gives CSVEAWTGSEQFF.

The chain is built from TRBV19 and TRBJ1-2; TRBD1 matches at 11 bases. The CDR3 length is 15 residues. V gave up 3 bases and J gave up 8 bases; unmatched junction bases: 8. Looked up from germline, CDR1 is LNHDA and CDR2 is SQIVND (reference sequence). Here the CDR3 DNA reads TGTGCCAGTAGTATCTTCGGACAGGGGGCCAAGGGCTACACCTTC. It translates to CASSIFGQGAKGYTF.

The chain joins TRBV27 to TRBJ1-1; no clear D. Germline CDR1 MNHEY, CDR2 SMNVEV (reference sequence). The V gene lost 3 bases and the J gene lost 1 base, with 9 bases spanning the gap. This CDR3 is built from 14 residues. DNA for the CDR3: TGTGCCAGCAGTTTCGTCCCCGGGAACACTGAAGCTTTCTTT. It yields the protein CASSFVPGNTEAFF.

The V gene is TRBV3-1 (or the pseudogene TRBV3-2), the J gene TRBJ2-1, with 11 positions matching TRBD1. V dropped 0 bases and J dropped 5; count of bases not matched to a gene: 6. Germline V gives CDR1 LGHDT, CDR2 YNNKEL (reference sequence). The CDR3 covers 17 residues. The CDR3 spells CASSQDRGQGDDNEQFF. CDR3 sequence (DNA): TGTGCCAGCAGCCAAGATAGGGGACAGGGGGACGACAATGAGCAGTTCTTC.

J is TRBJ1-1 and V is TRBV15, with no clear D. This CDR3 has 14 residues. V lost 0 bases, J lost 1 base, and 6 bases lay in between. Germline V gives CDR1 LNHNV, CDR2 YYDKDF (reference sequence). The CDR3 protein is CATSRESGNTEAFF. In nucleotides, the CDR3 is TGTGCCACCAGCAGAGAAAGCGGGAACACTGAAGCTTTCTTT.

This clone has a handful of counts. Other DNA sequences in the same sample also yield this CDR3. This chain joins TRBV20-1 and TRBJ2-7; perhaps TRBD1 as D (5 bases). Trimming removed 2 bases from V and 5 bases from J, with 7 bases in between. In germline, CDR1 is DFQATT, CDR2 SNEGSKA (reference sequence). The CDR3 spans 11 residues. The CDR3: CSARSGHEQYF. CDR3 bases: TGCAGTGCTAGATCAGGGCACGAGCAGTACTTC.

The gene calls are TRBV7-9 and TRBJ1-6; TRBD1 matches 10 bases. The CDR3 consists of 17 residues. Losses at the gene ends were 1 base for V and 5 bases for J; bases not matched to a gene: 5. The germline CDR1 and CDR2 sequences are SEHNR and FQNEAQ (reference sequence). CDR3 nucleotide sequence: TGTGCCAGCAGCTTAGTGGGGACAGGGGCTAATAATTCACCCCTCCACTTT. Translated: CASSLVGTGANNSPLHF.

This clone was detected many times. The gene calls are TRBV5-4 and TRBJ2-2, with D possibly matching TRBD1 (5 bases). With 0 bases removed from V and 5 bases from J, the gap between germline ends came to 14 bases. The germline gives CDR1 SGHNT, CDR2 YYREEE (reference sequence). The CDR3 extends over 16 amino acids. CDR3 protein: CASSLERGPATGELFF. In nucleotides, the CDR3 is TGTGCCAGCAGCTTGGAAAGGGGCCCCGCTACCGGGGAGCTGTTTTTT.